Included here is one T cell receptor beta chain sequence, with context. The authors' processing: Estimation of nucleated cell counts was performed using reference gene primer amplification. Profiling relied on immunoSEQ multiplex PCR, and the TCRdb table lists in-frame clones only, not all of them. The V and J calls and clone size are taken from that table; D and trimming were inferred from the DNA. The sample consists of around 250,000 clones, more than 80% of them appearing once. Trimming stripped 2 bases from V and 0 bases from J, with 11 bases between. The CDR3 runs to 17 residues. CDR1 and CDR2 (germline): SEHNR, FQNEAQ (reference sequence). This entry belongs to a study of blood T cell repertoires in COVID-19. The wider study: Samples of COVID-19 (acute and convalescent) were obtained from the United States, Italy and Spain. PBMCs, B-cell-depleted T cells, or T cells were the source of the cDNA or gDNA that made up the material.

The source material was peripheral blood. The TCR sequence derives from a woman aged 25 to 39 with active or convalescent COVID-19. V usage is TRBV7-9 and J usage is TRBJ2-6; D may be TRBD1 (5 bases). CDR3 sequence: CASSLRGAGSGANVLTF. Here the CDR3 DNA reads TGTGCCAGCAGCTTAAGGGGCGCAGGCTCTGGGGCCAACGTCCTGACTTTC.